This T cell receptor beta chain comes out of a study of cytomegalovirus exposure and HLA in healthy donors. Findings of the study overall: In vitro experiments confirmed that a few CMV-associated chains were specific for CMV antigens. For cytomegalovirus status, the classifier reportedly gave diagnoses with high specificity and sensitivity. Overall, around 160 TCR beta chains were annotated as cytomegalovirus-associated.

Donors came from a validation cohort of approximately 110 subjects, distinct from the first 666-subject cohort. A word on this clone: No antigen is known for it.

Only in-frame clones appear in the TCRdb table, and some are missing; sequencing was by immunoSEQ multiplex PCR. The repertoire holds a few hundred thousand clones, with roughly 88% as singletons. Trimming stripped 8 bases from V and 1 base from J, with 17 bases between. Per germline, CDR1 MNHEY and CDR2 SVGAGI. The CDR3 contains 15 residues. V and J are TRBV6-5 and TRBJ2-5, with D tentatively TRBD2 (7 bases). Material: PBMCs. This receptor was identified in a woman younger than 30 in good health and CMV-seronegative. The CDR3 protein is CASGGSAGVQETQYF. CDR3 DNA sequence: TGTGCCAGCGGGGGCTCGGCGGGGGTCCAAGAGACCCAGTACTTC.